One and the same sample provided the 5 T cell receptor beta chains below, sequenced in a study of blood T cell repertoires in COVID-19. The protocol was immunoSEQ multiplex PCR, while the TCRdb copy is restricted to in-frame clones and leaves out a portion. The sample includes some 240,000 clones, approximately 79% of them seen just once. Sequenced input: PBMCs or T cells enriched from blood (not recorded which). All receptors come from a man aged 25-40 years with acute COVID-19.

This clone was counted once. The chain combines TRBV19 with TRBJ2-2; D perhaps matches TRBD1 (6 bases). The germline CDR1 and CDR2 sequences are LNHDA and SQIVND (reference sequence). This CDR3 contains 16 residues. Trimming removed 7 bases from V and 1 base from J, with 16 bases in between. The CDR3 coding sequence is TGTGCCAGTAAGATCGCTGGACAGCGGAACACCGGGGAGCTGTTTTTT. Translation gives CASKIAGQRNTGELFF.

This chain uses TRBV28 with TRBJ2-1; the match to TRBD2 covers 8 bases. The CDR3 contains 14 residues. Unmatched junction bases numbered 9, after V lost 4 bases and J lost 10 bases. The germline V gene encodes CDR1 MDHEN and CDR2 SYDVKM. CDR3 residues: CASSSRGASGEQFF. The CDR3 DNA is TGTGCCAGCAGTTCCCGGGGGGCTAGCGGGGAGCAGTTCTTC.

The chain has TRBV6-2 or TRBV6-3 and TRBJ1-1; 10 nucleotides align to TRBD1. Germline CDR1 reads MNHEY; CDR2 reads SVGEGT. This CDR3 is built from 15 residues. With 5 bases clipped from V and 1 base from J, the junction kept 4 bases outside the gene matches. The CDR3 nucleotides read TGTGCCAGCAGTCGACAGGGGGCGACGAACACTGAAGCTTTCTTT. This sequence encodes CASSRQGATNTEAFF.

The CDR3 coding sequence is TGTGCCAGCAGCTCTGGGACTTTGAGCTCTGGAAACACCATATATTTT. It specifies CASSSGTLSSGNTIYF. The V gene is TRBV7-2, the J gene TRBJ1-3, with D possibly matching TRBD1 (5 bases). Trimming pared 4 bases from V and 0 bases from J, leaving 13 bases between. Germline values: CDR1 SGHTA, CDR2 FQGNSA. This CDR3 is built from 16 residues.

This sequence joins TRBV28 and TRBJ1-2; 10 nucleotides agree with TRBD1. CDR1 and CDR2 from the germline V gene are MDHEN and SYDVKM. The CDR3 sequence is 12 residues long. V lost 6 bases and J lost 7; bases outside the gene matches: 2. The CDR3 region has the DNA TGTGCCAGCAGACGGACAGGGGGTGGCTACACCTTC. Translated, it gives CASRRTGGGYTF.